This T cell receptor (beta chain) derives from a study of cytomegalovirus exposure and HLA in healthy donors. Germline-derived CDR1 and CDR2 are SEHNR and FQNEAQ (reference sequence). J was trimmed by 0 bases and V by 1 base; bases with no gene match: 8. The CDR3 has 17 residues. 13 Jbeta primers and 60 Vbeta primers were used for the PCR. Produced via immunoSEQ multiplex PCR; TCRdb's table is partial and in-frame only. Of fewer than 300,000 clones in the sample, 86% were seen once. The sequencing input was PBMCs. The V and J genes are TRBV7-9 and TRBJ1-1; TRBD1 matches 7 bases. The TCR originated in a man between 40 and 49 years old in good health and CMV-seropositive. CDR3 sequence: CASSLGGQYSMNTEAFF. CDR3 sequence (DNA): TGTGCCAGCAGCTTAGGGGGACAGTATTCAATGAACACTGAAGCTTTCTTT.